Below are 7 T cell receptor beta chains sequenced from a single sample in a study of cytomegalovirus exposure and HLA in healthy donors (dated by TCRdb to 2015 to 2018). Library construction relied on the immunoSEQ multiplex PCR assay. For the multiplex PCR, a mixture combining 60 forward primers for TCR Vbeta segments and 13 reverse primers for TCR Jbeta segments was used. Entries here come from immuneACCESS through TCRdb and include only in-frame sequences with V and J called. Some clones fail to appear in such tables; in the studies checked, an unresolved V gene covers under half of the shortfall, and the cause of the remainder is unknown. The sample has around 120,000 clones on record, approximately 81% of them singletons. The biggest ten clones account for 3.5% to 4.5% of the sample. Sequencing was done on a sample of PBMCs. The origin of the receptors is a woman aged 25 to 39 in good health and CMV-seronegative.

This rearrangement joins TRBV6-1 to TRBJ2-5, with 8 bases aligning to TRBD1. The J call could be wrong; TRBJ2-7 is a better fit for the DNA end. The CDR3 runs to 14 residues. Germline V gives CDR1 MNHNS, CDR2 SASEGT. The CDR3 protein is CASILQAGGHEQYF. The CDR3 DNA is TGTGCCAGCATTCTGCAGGCAGGGGGCCACGAGCAGTACTTC.

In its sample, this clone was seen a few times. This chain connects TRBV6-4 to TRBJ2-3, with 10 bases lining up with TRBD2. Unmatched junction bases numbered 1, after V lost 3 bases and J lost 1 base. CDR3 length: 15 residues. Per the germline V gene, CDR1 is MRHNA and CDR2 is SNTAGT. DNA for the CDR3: TGTGCCAGCAGTGAAGCGGGAGGGGGCACAGATACGCAGTATTTT. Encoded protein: CASSEAGGGTDTQYF.

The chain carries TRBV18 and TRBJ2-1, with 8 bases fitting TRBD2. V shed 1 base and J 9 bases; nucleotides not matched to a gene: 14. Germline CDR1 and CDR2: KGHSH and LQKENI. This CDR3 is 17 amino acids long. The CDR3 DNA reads TGTGCCAGCTCACCACTCGCGGGGCCACATACTAGCGGTGAGCAGTTCTTC. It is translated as CASSPLAGPHTSGEQFF.

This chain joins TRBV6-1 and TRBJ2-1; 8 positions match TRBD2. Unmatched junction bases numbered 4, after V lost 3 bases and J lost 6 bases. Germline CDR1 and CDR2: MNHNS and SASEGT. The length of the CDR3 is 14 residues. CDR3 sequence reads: CASSDGLAGNEQFF. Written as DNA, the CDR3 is TGTGCCAGCAGTGATGGGCTAGCGGGCAATGAGCAGTTCTTC.

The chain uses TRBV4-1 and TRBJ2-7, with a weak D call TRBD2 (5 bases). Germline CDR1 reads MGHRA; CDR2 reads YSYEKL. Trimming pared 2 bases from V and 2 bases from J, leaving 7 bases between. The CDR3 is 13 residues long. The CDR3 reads CASSQFGAYEQYF. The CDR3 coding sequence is TGCGCCAGCAGCCAATTCGGGGCCTACGAGCAGTACTTC.

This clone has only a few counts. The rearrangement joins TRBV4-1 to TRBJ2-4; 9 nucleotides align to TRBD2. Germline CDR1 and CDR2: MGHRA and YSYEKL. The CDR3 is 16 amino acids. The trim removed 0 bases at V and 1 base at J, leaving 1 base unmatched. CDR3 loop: CASSQDLAGAKNIQYF. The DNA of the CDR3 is TGCGCCAGCAGCCAAGATCTAGCGGGGGCCAAAAACATTCAGTACTTC.

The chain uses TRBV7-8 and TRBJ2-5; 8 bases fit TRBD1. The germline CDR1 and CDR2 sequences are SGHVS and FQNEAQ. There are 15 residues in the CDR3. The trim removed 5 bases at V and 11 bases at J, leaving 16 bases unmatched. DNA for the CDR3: TGTGCCAGCAGCCAGGGGACAGGCCCACTCCGAGAGCAGTACTTC. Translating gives CASSQGTGPLREQYF.